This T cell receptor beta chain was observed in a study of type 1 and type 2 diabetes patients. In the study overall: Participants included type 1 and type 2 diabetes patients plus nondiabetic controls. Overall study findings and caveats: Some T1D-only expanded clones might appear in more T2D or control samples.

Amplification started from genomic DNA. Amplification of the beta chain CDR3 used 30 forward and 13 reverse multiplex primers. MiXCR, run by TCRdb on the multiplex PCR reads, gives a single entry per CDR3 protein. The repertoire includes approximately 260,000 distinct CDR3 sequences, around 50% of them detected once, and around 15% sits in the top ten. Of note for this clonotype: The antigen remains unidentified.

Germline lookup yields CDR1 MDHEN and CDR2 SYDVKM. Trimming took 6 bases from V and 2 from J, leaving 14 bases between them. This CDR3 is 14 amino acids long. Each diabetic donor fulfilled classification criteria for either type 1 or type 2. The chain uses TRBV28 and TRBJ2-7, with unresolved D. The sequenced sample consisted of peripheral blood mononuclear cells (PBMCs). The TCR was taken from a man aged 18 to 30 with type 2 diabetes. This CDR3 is CASRTPRLPYEQYF. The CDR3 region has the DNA TGTGCCAGCAGAACGCCCAGGCTACCCTACGAGCAGTACTTC.